The entry below describes one T cell receptor beta chain. Original processing methods: Counts of nucleated cells, estimated from reference gene primer amplification, were obtained. Clones were read by immunoSEQ multiplex PCR, and TCRdb kept only the in-frame ones, dropping some. That table gives V, J and clone size, and the DNA gave D and trimming. The sample contains about 210,000 clones, about 90% of which appear only once. This sample stems from a study of blood T cell repertoires in COVID-19. Study-wide context: The analysed material was cDNA or gDNA that came from T cells, B-cell-depleted T cells, or PBMCs.

With 8 bases removed from V and 0 bases from J, the gap between germline ends came to 8 bases. The germline V gene encodes CDR1 MNHEY and CDR2 SVGAGI. The CDR3 covers 13 residues. This chain joins TRBV6-5 and TRBJ1-3; D remains ambiguous. Sequencing used peripheral blood. This sequence originates from a woman in her seventies with acute or convalescent COVID-19. DNA for the CDR3: TGTGCCAGCTCCCCAAACTCTGGAAACACCATATATTTT. Translation: CASSPNSGNTIYF.